These 8 T cell receptor beta chains were all obtained from the same sample, sequenced in a study of breast tumors, draining lymph nodes, adjacent tissues. Each CDR3 protein gets one entry after TCRdb re-called the multiplex PCR reads with MiXCR. The sample consists of over 200,000 distinct CDR3 sequences, less than 35% of them appearing once. The lymph nodes were axillary draining lymph nodes from breast cancer patients. The sequenced sample consisted of axillary lymph node tissue. These receptors were taken from a female donor with breast cancer. Some clones in this sample may be carry-over from other donors' samples.

This clonotype was counted at least ten times. The J gene is TRBJ2-5, the V gene TRBV7-9; D perhaps matches TRBD1 (6 bases). V dropped 3 bases and J dropped 5 bases, with 13 bases sitting between them. The CDR3 is 14 amino acids. Germline CDR1 SEHNR, CDR2 FQNEAQ (reference sequence). Here the CDR3 DNA reads TGTGCCAGCAGCTTCGACAGGCAAGGGGAGACCCAGTACTTC. Protein: CASSFDRQGETQYF. Looking up the rest from reference TRBV7-9 and TRBJ2-5 gives the full variable domain: DTGVSQNPRHKITKRGQNVTFRCDPISEHNRLYWYRQTLGQGPEFLTYFQNEAQLEKSRLLSDRFSAERPKGSFSTLEIQRTEQGDSAMYLCASSFDRQGETQYFGPGTRLLVL.

This clonotype was counted ten times or more. This chain connects TRBV20-1 to TRBJ2-2; D remains ambiguous. The germline gives CDR1 DFQATT, CDR2 SNEGSKA (reference sequence). The CDR3 is 12 residues long. V gave up 5 bases and J gave up 6 bases, with 10 bases separating them. As DNA, the CDR3 is TGCAGTGCTTGCTGCCGACCCGGGGAGCTGTTTTTT. It yields the protein CSACCRPGELFF.

This rearrangement joins TRBV9 to TRBJ2-7; D may match TRBD1 or TRBD2 (5 bases each). Trimming took 4 bases from V and 0 from J, leaving 14 bases between them. The CDR3 sequence is 15 residues long. Per germline, CDR1 SGDLS and CDR2 YYNGEE. CDR3 DNA sequence: TGTGCCAGCAGCCGAGACTGGGGGATCTCCTACGAGCAGTACTTC. It translates to CASSRDWGISYEQYF.

This clonotype was detected ten times or more. The J gene is TRBJ2-3, the V gene TRBV28; D is unresolved. V dropped 9 bases and J dropped 0 bases, with 16 bases sitting between them. Germline V gene lookup returns CDR1 MDHEN and CDR2 SYDVKM. The CDR3 sequence is 15 residues long. CDR3 nucleotides: TGTGCCAGTAGATCGGGCGGACGAAGCACAGATACGCAGTATTTT. Its protein is CASRSGGRSTDTQYF.

The rearrangement joins TRBV24-1 to TRBJ2-5, with 9 bases matching TRBD1. This CDR3 has 16 amino acids. Germline lookup yields CDR1 KGHDR and CDR2 SFDVKD. Germline trimming cut 7 bases from V and 4 bases from J; bases unmatched to any gene: 12. Here the CDR3 reads CATSGSLRTGVETQYF. CDR3 bases: TGTGCCACCAGCGGCTCCCTACGGACAGGGGTAGAGACCCAGTACTTC.

Regarding this clonotype: A much bigger clone sits one base away, suggesting this may be a read error. As the CDR3 is not closed by the conserved phenylalanine or tryptophan, this likely results from a read error. V usage is TRBV7-3 and J usage is TRBJ1-2, with TRBD1 matching over 11 bases. After removal of 5 bases from V and 8 bases from J, the junction contained 7 bases not matched to a gene. The germline V gene encodes CDR1 SGHTA and CDR2 FQGTGA. The CDR3 sequence is 14 residues long. The CDR3 DNA sequence: TGTGCCAGCAGCCCTGGACAGGGGGCTGAAGGCTACACCCTC. Its translation: CASSPGQGAEGYTL.

This clonotype was seen repeatedly, ten times or more. The chain has TRBV19 and TRBJ2-1; 14 positions agree with TRBD2. After removal of 5 bases from V and 2 bases from J, the junction contained 2 bases not matched to a gene. The germline V gene has CDR1 LNHDA and CDR2 SQIVND (reference sequence). The length of the CDR3 is 16 residues. CDR3 DNA sequence: TGTGCCAGTAGTCCGGGACTAGCGGGAGCCTACAATGAGCAGTTCTTC. Encoded protein: CASSPGLAGAYNEQFF.

This clonotype was recorded many times. The chain combines TRBV7-9 with TRBJ1-6; D is possibly TRBD1 (6 bases). Germline CDR1 and CDR2: SEHNR and FQNEAQ (reference sequence). V dropped 2 bases and J dropped 9 bases, with 11 bases sitting between them. The CDR3 totals 14 residues. For the CDR3, the DNA is TGTGCCAGCAGCTTACCGACAGGAGCTTCACCCCTCCACTTT. Its translation is CASSLPTGASPLHF.